The rows below give T cell receptor beta chains drawn from one sample of a study of glioma-infiltrating T cells after dendritic cell vaccination. Some clones are missing from TCRdb's copy, which holds only in-frame ones; the method was immunoSEQ multiplex PCR. The sample carries around 100,000 clones, around 81% recorded once. The sample in question was blood, obtained before dendritic cell vaccination. These receptors all stem from a human donor with glioblastoma. Each CDR3 is given with its conserved first and last residue. Each record gives: V gene, J gene, clone size, D gene, CDR3 length, CDR3 protein, CDR3 DNA. A D gene is named only where the DNA matches it firmly. A clone size is listed for some rows: how often the clone was seen (once, few, many), or a class if it is expanded.

>TRBV7-9|TRBJ2-7|once|.|13
CASSSDSSYEQYF
TGTGCCAGCAGCTCCGACAGTTCCTACGAGCAGTACTTC
>TRBV28|TRBJ1-5|.|TRBD1|15
CASSLRQGYGQPQHF
TGTGCCAGCAGTCTAAGACAGGGTTACGGTCAGCCCCAGCATTTT
>TRBV27|TRBJ2-3|.|TRBD2|15
CASSSPRGWTDTQYF
TGTGCCAGCAGTTCTCCGCGGGGGTGGACAGATACGCAGTATTTT
>TRBV7-2|TRBJ1-5|.|.|14
CASSSPTGHQPQHF
TGTGCCAGCAGCTCGCCGACAGGACATCAGCCCCAGCATTTT
>TRBV10-2|TRBJ1-5|once|.|15
CASWTPSTGNQPQHF
TGCGCCTCGTGGACACCCTCGACAGGCAATCAGCCCCAGCATTTT
>TRBV14|TRBJ2-1|.|.|14
CASSQLDSNNEQFF
TGTGCCAGCAGCCAACTGGACAGCAACAATGAGCAGTTCTTC
>TRBV19|TRBJ2-7|.|.|13
CASSSVDGGEQYF
TGTGCCAGTAGCAGCGTCGATGGCGGGGAGCAGTACTTC
>TRBV21-1|TRBJ1-4|.|.|16
CATVSPFGRGNEKLFF
.
>TRBV5-4|TRBJ2-4|.|.|17
CASSPPCPYLAKNVQYF
TGTGCCAGCAGCCCACCTTGTCCCTACCTAGCCAAAAACGTTCAGTACTTC
>TRBV12-5|TRBJ1-2|.|TRBD1|16
CASGITPRDRYYGYTF
TGTGCTAGTGGTATCACCCCCCGGGACAGGTACTATGGCTACACCTTC
>TRBV19|TRBJ2-7|.|TRBD1|15
CASSIRTGYLEEQYF
TGTGCCAGTAGTATCCGGACAGGGTATCTTGAGGAGCAGTACTTC
>TRBV29-1|TRBJ1-2|few|TRBD1|13
CSVQDRDNYGYTF
TGCAGCGTCCAGGACAGGGATAACTATGGCTACACCTTC
>TRBV30|TRBJ2-3|.|.|12
CAWWGGTDTQYF
TGTGCCTGGTGGGGAGGCACAGATACGCAGTATTTT
>TRBV9|TRBJ2-5|.|.|13
CASSSPRGETQYF
TGTGCCAGCAGCTCCCCTAGGGGGGAGACCCAGTACTTC
>TRBV19|TRBJ1-1|.|.|14
CASSPELRGTEAFF
TGTGCCAGTAGTCCCGAACTTCGAGGCACTGAAGCTTTCTTT
>TRBV4-2|TRBJ1-2|.|.|15
CASSQDARPNYGYTF
TGTGCCAGCAGCCAAGACGCCAGGCCTAACTATGGCTACACCTTC
>TRBV6-1|TRBJ1-1|.|.|15
CASSDSWATNTEAFF
TGTGCCAGCAGTGATAGTTGGGCGACGAACACTGAAGCTTTCTTT
>TRBV18|TRBJ2-3|.|.|13
CASSPTSTDTQYF
TGTGCCAGCTCACCGACTAGCACAGATACGCAGTATTTT
>TRBV7-2|TRBJ1-3|.|.|14
CASSLAGSGNTIYF
TGTGCCAGCAGCTTAGCGGGGAGTGGAAACACCATATATTTT
>TRBV27|TRBJ1-1|.|.|15
CASSLNRGSTTEAFF
TGTGCCAGCAGTTTAAATAGGGGGTCAACCACTGAAGCTTTCTTT
>TRBV7-2|TRBJ1-1|few|.|17
CASSFSLPQLLNTEAFF
TGTGCCAGCAGCTTCTCCCTCCCTCAGTTGCTGAACACTGAAGCTTTCTTT
>TRBV28|TRBJ2-1|.|.|16
CASSSSIRSSYNEQFF
TGTGCCAGCAGCTCGTCGATTAGGAGCTCCTACAATGAGCAGTTCTTC
>TRBV11-3|TRBJ2-2|.|.|16
CASSQRAGQKTGELFF
TGTGCCAGCAGTCAAAGGGCGGGGCAAAAGACCGGGGAGCTGTTTTTT
>TRBV5-4|TRBJ2-1|few|TRBD1|15
CASSLRTGEVNEQFF
TGTGCCAGCAGCCTCCGGACAGGGGAGGTCAATGAGCAGTTCTTC
>TRBV27|TRBJ2-7|.|TRBD2|18
CASSLSGDPSGGSYEQYF
TGTGCCAGCAGTTTATCGGGGGATCCTAGCGGGGGTTCCTACGAGCAGTACTTC
>TRBV7-9|TRBJ2-7|.|.|13
CASSLGGDNEQYF
TGTGCCAGCAGCTTAGGGGGAGACAACGAGCAGTACTTC
>TRBV7-9|TRBJ2-2|.|.|15
CASSLGTTHTGELFF
TGTGCCAGCAGCTTAGGTACAACCCACACCGGGGAGCTGTTTTTT